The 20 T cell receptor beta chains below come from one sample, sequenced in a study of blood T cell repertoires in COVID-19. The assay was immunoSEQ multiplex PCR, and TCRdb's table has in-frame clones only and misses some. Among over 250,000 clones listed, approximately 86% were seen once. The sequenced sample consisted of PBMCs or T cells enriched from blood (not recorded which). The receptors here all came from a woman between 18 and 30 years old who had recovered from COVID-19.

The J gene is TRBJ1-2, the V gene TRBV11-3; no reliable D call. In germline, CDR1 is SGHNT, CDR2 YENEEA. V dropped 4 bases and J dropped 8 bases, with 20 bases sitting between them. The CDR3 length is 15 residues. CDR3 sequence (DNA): TGTGCCAGCAGCTCCGGCGTGACATCGACGGGAGGCTACACCTTC. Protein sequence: CASSSGVTSTGGYTF. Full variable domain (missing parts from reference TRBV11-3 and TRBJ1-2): EAGVVQSPRYKIIEKKQPVAFWCNPISGHNTLYWYLQNLGQGPELLIRYENEEAVDDSQLPKDRFSAERLKGVDSTLKIQPAELGDSAVYLCASSSGVTSTGGYTFGSGTRLTVV.

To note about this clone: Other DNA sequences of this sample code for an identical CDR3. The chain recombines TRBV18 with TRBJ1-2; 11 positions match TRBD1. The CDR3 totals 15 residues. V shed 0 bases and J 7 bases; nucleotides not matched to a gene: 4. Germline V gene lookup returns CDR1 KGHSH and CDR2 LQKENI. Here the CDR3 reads CASSPPGQGARGYTF. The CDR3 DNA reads TGTGCCAGCTCACCACCTGGACAGGGGGCGCGTGGCTACACCTTC. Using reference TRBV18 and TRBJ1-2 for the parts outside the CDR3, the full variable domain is NAGVMQNPRHLVRRRGQEARLRCSPMKGHSHVYWYRQLPEEGLKFMVYLQKENIIDESGMPKERFSAEFPKEGPSILRIQQVVRGDSAAYFCASSPPGQGARGYTFGSGTRLTVV.

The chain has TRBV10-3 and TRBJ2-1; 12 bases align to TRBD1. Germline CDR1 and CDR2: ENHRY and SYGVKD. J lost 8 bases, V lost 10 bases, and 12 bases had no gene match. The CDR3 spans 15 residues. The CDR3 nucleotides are TGTGCCACTTGGCCGGGACAGGGGGCTGGATATGAGCAGTTCTTC. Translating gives CATWPGQGAGYEQFF.

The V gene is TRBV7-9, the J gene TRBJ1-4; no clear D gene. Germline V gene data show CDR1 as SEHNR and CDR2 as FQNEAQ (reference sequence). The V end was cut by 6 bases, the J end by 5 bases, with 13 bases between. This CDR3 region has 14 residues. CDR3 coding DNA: TGTGCCAGCAGTTCCGACCGGGAGAATGAAAAACTGTTTTTT. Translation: CASSSDRENEKLFF.

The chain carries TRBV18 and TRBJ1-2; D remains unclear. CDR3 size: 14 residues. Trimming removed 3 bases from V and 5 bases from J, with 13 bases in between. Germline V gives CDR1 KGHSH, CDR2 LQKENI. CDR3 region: CASSPLAGVYGYTF. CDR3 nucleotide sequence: TGTGCCAGCTCACCGCTGGCGGGAGTGTATGGCTACACCTTC.

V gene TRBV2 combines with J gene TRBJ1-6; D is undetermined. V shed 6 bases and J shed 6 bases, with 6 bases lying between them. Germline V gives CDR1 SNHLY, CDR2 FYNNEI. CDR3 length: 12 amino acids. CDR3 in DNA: TGTGCCAGCAGACTAAGTAATTCACCCCTCCACTTT. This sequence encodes CASRLSNSPLHF.

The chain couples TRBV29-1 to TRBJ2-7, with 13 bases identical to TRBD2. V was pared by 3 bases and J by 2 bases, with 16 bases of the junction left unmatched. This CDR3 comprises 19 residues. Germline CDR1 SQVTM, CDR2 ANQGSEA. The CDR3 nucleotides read TGCAGCGTTGAGGGCACTGCCGGGACTAGCGGGGAGAAGCCCTACGAGCAGTACTTC. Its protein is CSVEGTAGTSGEKPYEQYF.

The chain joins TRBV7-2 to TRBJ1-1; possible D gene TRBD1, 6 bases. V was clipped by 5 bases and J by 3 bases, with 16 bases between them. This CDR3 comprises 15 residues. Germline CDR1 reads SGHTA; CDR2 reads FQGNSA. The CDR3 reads CASSTNYQGYTEAFF. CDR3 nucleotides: TGTGCCAGCAGCACCAACTACCAGGGGTACACTGAAGCTTTCTTT.

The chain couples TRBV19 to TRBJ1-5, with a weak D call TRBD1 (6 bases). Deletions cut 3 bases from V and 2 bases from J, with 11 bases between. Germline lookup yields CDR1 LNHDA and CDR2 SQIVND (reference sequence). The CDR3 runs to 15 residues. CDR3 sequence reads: CASSMQDSRNQPQHF. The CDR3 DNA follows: TGTGCCAGTAGTATGCAGGACAGCCGCAATCAGCCCCAGCATTTT.

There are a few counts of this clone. The CDR3, as DNA: TGTGCCAGCAGCCATTCCGGGACTAGCAATGAGCAGTTCTTC. Protein sequence: CASSHSGTSNEQFF. The V gene is TRBV16, the J gene TRBJ2-1; TRBD2 aligns across 8 bases. The CDR3 is 14 residues long. The trim removed 3 bases at V and 6 bases at J, leaving 4 bases unmatched. Germline CDR1 is KGHSY and CDR2 is FQNENV.

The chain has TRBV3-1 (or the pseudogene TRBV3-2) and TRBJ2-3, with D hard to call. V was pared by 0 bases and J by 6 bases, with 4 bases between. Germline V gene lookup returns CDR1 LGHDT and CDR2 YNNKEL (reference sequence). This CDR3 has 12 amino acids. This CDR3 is CASSQDVDTQYF. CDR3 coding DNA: TGTGCCAGCAGCCAAGACGTCGATACGCAGTATTTT.

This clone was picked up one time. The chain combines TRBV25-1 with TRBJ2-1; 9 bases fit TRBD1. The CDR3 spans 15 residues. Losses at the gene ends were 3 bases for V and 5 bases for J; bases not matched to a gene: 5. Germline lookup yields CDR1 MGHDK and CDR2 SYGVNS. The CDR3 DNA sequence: TGTGCCAGCAGTGACCCGGGACAGGGCAACAATGAGCAGTTCTTC. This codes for CASSDPGQGNNEQFF.

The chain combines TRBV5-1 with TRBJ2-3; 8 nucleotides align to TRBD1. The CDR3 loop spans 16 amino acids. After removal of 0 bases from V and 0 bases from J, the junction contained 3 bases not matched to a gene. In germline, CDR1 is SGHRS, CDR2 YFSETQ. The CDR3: CASSLGQGISTDTQYF. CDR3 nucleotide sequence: TGCGCCAGCAGCTTGGGACAGGGGATAAGCACAGATACGCAGTATTTT.

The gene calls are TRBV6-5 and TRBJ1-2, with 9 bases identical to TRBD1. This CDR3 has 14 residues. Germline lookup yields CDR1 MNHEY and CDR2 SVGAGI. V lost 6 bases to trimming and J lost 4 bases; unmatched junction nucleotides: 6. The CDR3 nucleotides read TGTGCCAGCAGGTGGACAGGGGTAGGCTATGGCTACACCTTC. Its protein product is CASRWTGVGYGYTF.

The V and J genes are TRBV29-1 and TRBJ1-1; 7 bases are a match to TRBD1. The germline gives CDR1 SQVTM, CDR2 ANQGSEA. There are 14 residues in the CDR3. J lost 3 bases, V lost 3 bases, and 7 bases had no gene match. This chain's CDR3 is CSVERQGGDTEAFF. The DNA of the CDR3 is TGCAGCGTTGAGCGGCAGGGGGGAGACACTGAAGCTTTCTTT.

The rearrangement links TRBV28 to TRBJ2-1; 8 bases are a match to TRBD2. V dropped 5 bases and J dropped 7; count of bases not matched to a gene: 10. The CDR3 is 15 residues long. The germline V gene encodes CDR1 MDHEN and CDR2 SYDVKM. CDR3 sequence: CASSEGAGVANEQFF. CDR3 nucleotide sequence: TGTGCCAGCAGTGAAGGAGCGGGGGTCGCTAATGAGCAGTTCTTC.

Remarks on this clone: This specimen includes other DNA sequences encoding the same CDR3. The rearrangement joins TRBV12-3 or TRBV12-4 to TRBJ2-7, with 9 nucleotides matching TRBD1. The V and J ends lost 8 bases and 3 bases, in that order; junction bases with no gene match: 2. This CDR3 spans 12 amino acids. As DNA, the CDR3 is TGTGCCAGCTCGACAGGGGGCTACGAGCAGTACTTC. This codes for CASSTGGYEQYF.

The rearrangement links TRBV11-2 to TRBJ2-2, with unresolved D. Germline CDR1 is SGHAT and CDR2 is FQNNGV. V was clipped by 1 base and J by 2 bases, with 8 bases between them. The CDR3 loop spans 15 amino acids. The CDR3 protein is CASSLAPLNTGELFF. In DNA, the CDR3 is TGTGCCAGCAGCTTAGCCCCGTTAAACACCGGGGAGCTGTTTTTT.

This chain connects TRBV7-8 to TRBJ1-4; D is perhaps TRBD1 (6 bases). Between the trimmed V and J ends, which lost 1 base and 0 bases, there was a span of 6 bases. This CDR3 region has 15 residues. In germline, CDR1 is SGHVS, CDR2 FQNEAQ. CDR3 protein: CASSLGTATNEKLFF. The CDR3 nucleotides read TGTGCCAGCAGCTTAGGGACAGCAACTAATGAAAAACTGTTTTTT.

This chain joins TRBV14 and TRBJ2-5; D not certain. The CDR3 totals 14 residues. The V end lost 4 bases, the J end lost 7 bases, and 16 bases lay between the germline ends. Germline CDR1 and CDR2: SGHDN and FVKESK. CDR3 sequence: CASSRASTPVTQYF. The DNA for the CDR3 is TGTGCCAGCAGCCGGGCCTCGACCCCGGTGACCCAGTACTTC.